This T cell receptor (beta chain) was sequenced in a study of shared clonotypes between healthy human individuals. Study-wide background: Those who served as donors were a couple of women and a few men between the ages of 18 and 49.

CDR1 MGHRA and CDR2 YSYEKL come from the germline V gene. The CDR3 contains 13 residues. Trimming cost V 4 bases and J 7 bases, with 10 bases left between them. A deep-level run was used for the assay. Researchers divided each subset's genomic DNA evenly across several immunoSEQ plates. Unsorted PBMC replicate PCRs drew on roughly 320 ng DNA, representing approximately 31,000 T cell genomes. Sequencing used immunoSEQ multiplex PCR; TCRdb keeps in-frame clones, though not all of them. The sample lists fewer than 700,000 clones, roughly four fifths occurring once. The chain recombines TRBV4-1 with TRBJ1-4; D unclear. The TCR originated in a woman aged 40 to 49 in good health. Some clones in this sample may be carry-over from other donors' samples. Sequencing used PBMCs. The CDR3 reads CASSLQPGEKLFF. The CDR3 DNA is TGCGCCAGCAGCCTCCAACCGGGTGAAAAACTGTTTTTT.